This TCR beta chain appears in the sequencing data of a study of T-cell memory formation after mild COVID-19. Background on the study: Largely donor-specific sequence clusters came from a couple of donors.

Overall study findings and caveats: Clones that contracted from day 15 to 85 were balanced CD4/CD8, while later expanders leaned CD4+. Contracting CD8+ clones were enriched in EMRA, CD4+ mainly in CM and EM. Clones from the second wave (peaking day 37) had unconfirmed SARS-CoV-2 specificity.

This clonotype was seen only a few times. Its specificity is not known. One entry per CDR3 protein, called by TCRdb with MiXCR from the 5' RACE reads. This table has roughly 620,000 distinct CDR3 sequences, roughly 18% appearing once. The CDR3 extends over 14 amino acids. The V end lost 8 bases, the J end lost 4 bases, and 17 bases lay between the germline ends. Looked up from germline, CDR1 is LNHDA and CDR2 is SQIVND (reference sequence). The gene calls are TRBV19 and TRBJ1-2; D gene ambiguous. The TCR comes from an adult woman who had mild COVID-19 (a few samples of this study predate the infection). Cell type and time point are not known. Sequencing was carried out using PBMCs or a T cell subset sorted from them (not recorded which). The CDR3 protein is CASRHVNSFYGYTF. DNA of the CDR3: TGTGCCAGTCGACATGTAAACAGCTTCTATGGCTACACCTTC. Variable domain in full (rest from reference TRBV19 and TRBJ1-2): DGGITQSPKYLFRKEGQNVTLSCEQNLNHDAMYWYRQDPGQGLRLIYYSQIVNDFQKGDIAEGYSVSREKKESFPLTVTSAQKNPTAFYLCASRHVNSFYGYTFGSGTRLTVV.